This T cell receptor (beta chain) was recovered during a study of OX40 agonist ivuxolimab in advanced cancers. A note on the overall study: Ivuxolimab was a fully human IgG2 agonistic monoclonal antibody targeting the costimulatory receptor OX40 (CD134). Three dose-escalation patients achieved partial responses, one with hepatocellular carcinoma and two with cutaneous melanoma. Patients were allowed to have had prior anti-PD-1, anti-PD-L1 or anti-CTLA-4 therapy, and approximately 41% of the dose-escalation patients had previously received checkpoint inhibitors. Peripheral TCRbeta sequencing aimed to test whether ivuxolimab altered TCR sequence diversity and caused clonal T-cell expansion. The paper covers the monotherapy dose-escalation part of the phase I ivuxolimab trial, which included N ≈ 50 patients. Among the 50 to 55 dose-escalation patients, about 19 had hepatocellular carcinoma, approximately 15 melanoma, 9 renal cell carcinoma and 9 head and neck cancer. Intravenous ivuxolimab was administered to patients every 2 weeks at six dose levels: 0.01, 0.1, 0.3, 1.5, 3 and 10 mg/kg. A male proportion of roughly 80% and a mean age of approximately 60 years, ranging from about 20 to 80, were recorded for the dose-escalation cohort. The study at large found these results: Low levels of normalized T-cell clonal expansion were also seen in some patients who did not respond. After ivuxolimab, more expanded clones were found on average in CD8+ T cells than in CD4+ T cells. In the 0.1-3.0 mg/kg groups, partial responders had among the lowest normalized peripheral clonal expansion, particularly in CD8+ T cells. At doses of 0.1 to 3.0 mg/kg, clonal expansion of both CD4+ and CD8+ blood T cells was observed from baseline to week 6. The antigen specificity of the clonally expanded peripheral T cells was not determined.

From a lookup of the germline V gene, CDR1 and CDR2 are MDHEN and SYDVKM. The CDR3 runs 16 amino acids, cysteine and phenylalanine included. Just the 48-base CDR3 DNA is kept, in frame starting at base 1. Germline trimming: 2 bases from V, 3 bases from J; junction bases outside gene matches: 7. On this clone itself: It lacks a known antigen. Base qualities are not provided; no much larger clone lies one nucleotide away.

Patients with autoimmune disease history or receiving systemic immunosuppression were excluded from the trial. Peripheral blood for TCR sequencing was collected from all dose cohorts at baseline, on cycle 4 day 1, and on cycle 7 day 1. The samples were taken from a phase I, first-in-human, multicenter, open-label dose-escalation trial of ivuxolimab. Adults with locally advanced or metastatic head and neck squamous cell, hepatocellular, melanoma or renal cell carcinoma were enrolled in the trial. CD4+ and CD8+ T cells were sorted separately from peripheral blood before TCR sequencing. For sequencing of the TCRbeta CDR3 region, genomic DNA was extracted from the sorted cells. The immunoSEQ Assay was used to sequence the TCRbeta CDR3 regions. TCRdb carries this immuneACCESS record with in-frame sequences only. Its versions omit some clonotypes, under half of them owing to an unresolved V gene in the studies checked, with the rest unexplained. The sample table shows some 50,000 clones, and around four fifths are seen once. The top ten hold 3% to 3.5% of the sample.

The receptor chain draws on TRBV28 and TRBJ1-3; 7 of the junction bases match TRBD1. The material sequenced was CD4+ or CD8+ T cells sorted from blood, taken in a trial of the OX40 agonist ivuxolimab. This receptor was identified in an adult with an advanced solid tumor such as melanoma, head and neck, liver or kidney cancer. The sequenced DNA: TGTGCCAGCAGTTTAAGGGGGCACGATTATGGAAACACCATATATTTT. It encodes CASSLRGHDYGNTIYF.